Listed here are 3 T cell receptor beta chains from one sample, sequenced in a study of T cells in Graves' hyperthyroidism and ophthalmopathy. From RNA transcripts, TCR beta CDR3 regions were amplified. Primed by the HTBI set, a first-round RT-PCR was run on the TCR CDR3. TCRdb reanalysed the multiplex PCR reads using MiXCR and keeps one entry per CDR3 protein. The top ten hold about 29% of the sample, which has about 500,000 distinct CDR3 sequences, 16% seen once. The sequencing input was blood. The source is a woman in her thirties with Graves' ophthalmopathy.

The chain links TRBV28 to TRBJ2-3; 9 bases are shared with TRBD1. From germline, CDR1 is MDHEN and CDR2 SYDVKM. CDR3 length equals 15 residues. Trimming removed 4 bases from V and 5 bases from J; junction bases left unmatched: 7. DNA for the CDR3: TGTGCCAGCAGTTATGGGACAGGGCTTGGAGATACGCAGTATTTT. Translation gives CASSYGTGLGDTQYF. Filled out from reference TRBV28 and TRBJ2-3, the complete variable domain reads DVKVTQSSRYLVKRTGEKVFLECVQDMDHENMFWYRQDPGLGLRLIYFSYDVKMKEKGDIPEGYSVSREKKERFSLILESASTNQTSMYLCASSYGTGLGDTQYFGPGTRLTVL.

This rearrangement joins TRBV20-1 to TRBJ2-6, with a tentative D call TRBD1 (6 bases). Deletions cut 1 base from V and 2 bases from J, with 15 bases between. CDR3 length: 17 residues. CDR1 and CDR2 (germline): DFQATT, SNEGSKA (reference sequence). CDR3 residues: CSARVKARGAGANVLTF. CDR3 in DNA: TGCAGTGCTAGAGTAAAGGCCAGGGGCGCTGGGGCCAACGTCCTGACTTTC.

This clonotype has at least ten counts. V is TRBV5-1 and J is TRBJ2-1, with a tentative D call TRBD1 (6 bases). The CDR3 has 17 residues. The germline V gene encodes CDR1 SGHRS and CDR2 YFSETQ. Trimming took off 4 bases at V and 0 bases at J, with 17 bases between the two ends. CDR3 DNA sequence: TGCGCCAGCAGCCTGGGACACCTAGGGAGCTCCTACAATGAGCAGTTCTTC. Protein product: CASSLGHLGSSYNEQFF.